This TCR beta chain derives from a study of T cell repertoires in ileal Crohn's disease. Turning to the study itself: Operated complications were stricturing disease (about 60%) and penetrating disease (around 39%).

Study-wide results and limits: Compared with non-smokers, active smokers at surgery showed more clonal expansions.

Profiling relied on immunoSEQ multiplex PCR, and the TCRdb table lists in-frame clones only, not all of them. The sample carries around 16,000 clones, 85% to 95% recorded once. This CDR3 is built from 15 residues. Germline lookup yields CDR1 LNHDA and CDR2 SQIVND (reference sequence). V lost 3 bases and J 4 bases, leaving 13 bases between the germline ends. About this clone: The target antigen is unknown.

The chain carries TRBV19 and TRBJ1-5; no firm D call. The source of this sequence is an adult with Crohn's disease. Sequencing was done on a sample of ileal tissue. This CDR3 is CASSMTSGYNQPQHF. The CDR3 coding sequence is TGTGCCAGTAGTATGACCTCGGGGTATAATCAGCCCCAGCATTTT.